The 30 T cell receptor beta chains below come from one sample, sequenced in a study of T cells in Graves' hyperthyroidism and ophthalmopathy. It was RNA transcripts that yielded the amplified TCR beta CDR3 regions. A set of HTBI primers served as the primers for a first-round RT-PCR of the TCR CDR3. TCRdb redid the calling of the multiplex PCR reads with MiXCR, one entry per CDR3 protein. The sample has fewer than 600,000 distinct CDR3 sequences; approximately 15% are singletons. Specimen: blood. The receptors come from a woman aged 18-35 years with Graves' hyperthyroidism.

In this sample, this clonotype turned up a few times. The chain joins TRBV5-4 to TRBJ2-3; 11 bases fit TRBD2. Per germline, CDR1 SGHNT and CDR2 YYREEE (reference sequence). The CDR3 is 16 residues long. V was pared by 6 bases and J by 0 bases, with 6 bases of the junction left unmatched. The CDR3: CASTPGTSGSTDTQYF. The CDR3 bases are TGTGCCAGCACCCCCGGGACTAGCGGTAGCACAGATACGCAGTATTTT.

CDR3 bases: TGTGCCAGCAGTGCATCGGGACAGAATTACAATGAGCAGTTCTTC. Protein product: CASSASGQNYNEQFF. The chain combines TRBV27 with TRBJ2-1, with 7 bases matching TRBD1. J was trimmed by 4 bases and V by 5 bases; bases with no gene match: 8. CDR1 MNHEY and CDR2 SMNVEV come from the germline V gene (reference sequence). CDR3 length: 15 residues.

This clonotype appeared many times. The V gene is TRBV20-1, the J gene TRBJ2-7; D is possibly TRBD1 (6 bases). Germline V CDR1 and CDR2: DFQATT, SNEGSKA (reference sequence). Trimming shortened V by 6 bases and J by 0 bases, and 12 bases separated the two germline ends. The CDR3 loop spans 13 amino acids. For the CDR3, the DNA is TGCAGTGCAGAGGGGGTTACCTCCTACGAGCAGTACGTC. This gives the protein CSAEGVTSYEQYV.

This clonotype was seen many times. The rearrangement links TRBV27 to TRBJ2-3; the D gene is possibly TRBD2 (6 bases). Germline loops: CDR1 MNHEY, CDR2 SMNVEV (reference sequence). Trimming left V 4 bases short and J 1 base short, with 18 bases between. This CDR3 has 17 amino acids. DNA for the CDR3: TGTGCCAGCAGTTACAAACCCCAAGCGGGTGGCACAGATACGCAGTATTTT. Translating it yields CASSYKPQAGGTDTQYF.

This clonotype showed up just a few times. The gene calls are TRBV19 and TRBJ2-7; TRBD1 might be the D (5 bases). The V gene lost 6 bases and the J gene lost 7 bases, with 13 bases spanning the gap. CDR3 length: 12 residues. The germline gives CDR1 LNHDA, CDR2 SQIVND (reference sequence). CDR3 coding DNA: TGTGCCAGTAGGTCACCAGGGAAGGAGCAGTACGTC. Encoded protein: CASRSPGKEQYV.

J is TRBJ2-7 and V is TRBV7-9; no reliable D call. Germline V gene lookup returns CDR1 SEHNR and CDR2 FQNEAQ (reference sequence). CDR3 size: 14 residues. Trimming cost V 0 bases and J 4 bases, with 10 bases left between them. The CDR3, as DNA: TGTGCCAGCAGCTTAGCGAGGTGGGGTTACGAGCAGTACTTC. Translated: CASSLARWGYEQYF.

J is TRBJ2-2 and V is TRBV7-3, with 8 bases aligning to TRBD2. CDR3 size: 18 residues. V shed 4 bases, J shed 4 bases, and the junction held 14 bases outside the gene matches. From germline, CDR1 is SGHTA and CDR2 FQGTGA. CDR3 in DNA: TGTGCCAGCAGCTCCTCGCAACCCGGACTAGCAACCACCGGGGAGCTGTTTTTT. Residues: CASSSSQPGLATTGELFF. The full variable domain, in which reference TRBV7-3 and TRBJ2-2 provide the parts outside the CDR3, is GAGVSQTPSNKVTEKGKYVELRCDPISGHTALYWYRQSLGQGPEFLIYFQGTGAADDSGLPNDRFFAVRPEGSVSTLKIQRTERGDSAVYLCASSSSQPGLATTGELFFGEGSRLTVL.

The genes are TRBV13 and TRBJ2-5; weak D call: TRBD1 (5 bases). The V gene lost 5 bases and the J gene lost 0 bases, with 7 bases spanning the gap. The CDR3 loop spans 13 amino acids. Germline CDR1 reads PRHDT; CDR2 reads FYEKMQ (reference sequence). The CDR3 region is CASSPRDQETQYF. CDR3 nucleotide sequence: TGTGCCAGCAGCCCCAGGGACCAAGAGACCCAGTACTTC.

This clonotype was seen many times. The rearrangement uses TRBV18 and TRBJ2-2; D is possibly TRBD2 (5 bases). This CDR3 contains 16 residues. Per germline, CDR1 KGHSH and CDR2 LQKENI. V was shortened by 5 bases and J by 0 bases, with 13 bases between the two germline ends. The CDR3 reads CASSTLADTNTGELFF. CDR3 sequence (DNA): TGTGCCAGCTCAACCCTAGCAGATACGAACACCGGGGAGCTGTTTTTT.

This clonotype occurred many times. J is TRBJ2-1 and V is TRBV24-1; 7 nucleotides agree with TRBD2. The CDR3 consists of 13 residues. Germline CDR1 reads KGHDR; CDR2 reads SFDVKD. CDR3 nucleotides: TGTGCTGTGACTAGCAGCGATTACAATGAGCAGTTCTTC. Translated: CAVTSSDYNEQFF.

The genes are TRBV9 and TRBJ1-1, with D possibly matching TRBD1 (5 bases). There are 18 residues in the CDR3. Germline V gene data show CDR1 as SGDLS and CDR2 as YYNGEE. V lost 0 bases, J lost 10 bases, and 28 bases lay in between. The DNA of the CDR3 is TGTGCCAGCAGCGTAGTTGAAAGGCTTTATGGAAAGCTAGGGGCAGCTTTCTTT. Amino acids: CASSVVERLYGKLGAAFF. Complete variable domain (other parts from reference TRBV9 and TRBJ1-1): DSGVTQTPKHLITATGQRVTLRCSPRSGDLSVYWYQQSLDQGLQFLIQYYNGEERAKGNILERFSAQQFPDLHSELNLSSLELGDSALYFCASSVVERLYGKLGAAFFGQGTRLTVV.

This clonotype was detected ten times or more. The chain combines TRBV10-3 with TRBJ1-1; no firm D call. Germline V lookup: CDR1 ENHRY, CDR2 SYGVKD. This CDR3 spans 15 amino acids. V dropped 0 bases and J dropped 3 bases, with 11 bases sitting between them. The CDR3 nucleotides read TGTGCCATCAGTGAGTCGAGTAGGGAGGACACTGAAGCTTTCTTT. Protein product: CAISESSREDTEAFF.

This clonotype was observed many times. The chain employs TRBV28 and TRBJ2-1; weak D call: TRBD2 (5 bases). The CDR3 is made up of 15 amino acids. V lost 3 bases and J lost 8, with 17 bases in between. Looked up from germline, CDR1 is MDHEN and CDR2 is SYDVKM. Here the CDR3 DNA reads TGTGCCAGCAGTTTCAGGAGAGGGAGTGGGCATGAGCAGTTCTTC. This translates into CASSFRRGSGHEQFF.

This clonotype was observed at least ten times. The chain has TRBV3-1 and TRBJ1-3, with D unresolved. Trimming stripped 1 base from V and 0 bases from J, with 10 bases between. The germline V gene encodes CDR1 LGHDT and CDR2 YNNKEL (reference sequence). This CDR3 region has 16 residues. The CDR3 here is CASSQVEWSSGNTIYF. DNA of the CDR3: TGTGCCAGCAGCCAAGTGGAGTGGAGCTCTGGAAACACCATATATTTT.

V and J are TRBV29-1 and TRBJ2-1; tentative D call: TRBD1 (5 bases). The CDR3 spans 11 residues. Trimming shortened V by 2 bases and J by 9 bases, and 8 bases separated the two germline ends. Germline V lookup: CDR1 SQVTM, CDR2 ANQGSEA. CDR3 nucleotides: TGCAGCGTTGAAAGGGGTGCTGAGCAGTTCTTC. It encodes CSVERGAEQFF.

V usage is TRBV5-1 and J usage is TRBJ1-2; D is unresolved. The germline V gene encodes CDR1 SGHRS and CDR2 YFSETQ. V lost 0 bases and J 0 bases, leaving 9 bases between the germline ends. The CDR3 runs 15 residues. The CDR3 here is CASSLETGANYGYTF. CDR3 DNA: TGCGCCAGCAGCTTGGAGACGGGAGCTAACTATGGCTACACCTTC. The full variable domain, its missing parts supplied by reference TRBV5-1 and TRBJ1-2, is KAGVTQTPRYLIKTRGQQVTLSCSPISGHRSVSWYQQTPGQGLQFLFEYFSETQRNKGNFPGRFSGRQFSNSRSEMNVSTLELGDSALYLCASSLETGANYGYTFGSGTRLTVV.

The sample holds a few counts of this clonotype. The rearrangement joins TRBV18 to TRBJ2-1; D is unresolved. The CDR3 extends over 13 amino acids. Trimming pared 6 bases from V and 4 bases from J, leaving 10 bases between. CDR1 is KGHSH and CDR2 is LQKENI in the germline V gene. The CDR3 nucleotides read TGTGCCAGCTCCTCTGAACATTACAATGAGCAGTTCTTC. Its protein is CASSSEHYNEQFF.

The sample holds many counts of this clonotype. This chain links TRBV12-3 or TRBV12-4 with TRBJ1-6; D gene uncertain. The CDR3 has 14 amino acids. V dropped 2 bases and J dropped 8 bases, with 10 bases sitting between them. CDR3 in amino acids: CASSLRAWDSPLHF. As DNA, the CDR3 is TGTGCCAGCAGTTTACGGGCGTGGGATTCACCCCTCCACTTT.

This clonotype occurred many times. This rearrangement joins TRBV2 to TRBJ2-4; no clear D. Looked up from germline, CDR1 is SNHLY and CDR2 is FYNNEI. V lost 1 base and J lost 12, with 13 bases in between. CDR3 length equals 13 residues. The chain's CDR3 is CASSEGALPTQYF. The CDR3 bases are TGTGCCAGCAGTGAAGGGGCCCTTCCAACTCAGTACTTC.

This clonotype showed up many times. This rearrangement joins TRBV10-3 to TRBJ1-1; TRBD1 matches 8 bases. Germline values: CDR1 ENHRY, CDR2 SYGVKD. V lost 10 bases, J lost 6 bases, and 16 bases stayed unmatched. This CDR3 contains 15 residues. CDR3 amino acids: CATSTTGDGVAEAFF. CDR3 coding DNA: TGTGCCACCTCAACGACAGGGGATGGAGTAGCTGAAGCTTTCTTT.

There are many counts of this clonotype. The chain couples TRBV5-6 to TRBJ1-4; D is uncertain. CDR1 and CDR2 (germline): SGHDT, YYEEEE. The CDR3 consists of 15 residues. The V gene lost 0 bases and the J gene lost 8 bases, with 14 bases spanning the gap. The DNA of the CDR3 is TGTGCCAGCAGCTTGGAGGGCAACCCTTGGGAAAAACTGTTTTTT. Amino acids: CASSLEGNPWEKLFF.

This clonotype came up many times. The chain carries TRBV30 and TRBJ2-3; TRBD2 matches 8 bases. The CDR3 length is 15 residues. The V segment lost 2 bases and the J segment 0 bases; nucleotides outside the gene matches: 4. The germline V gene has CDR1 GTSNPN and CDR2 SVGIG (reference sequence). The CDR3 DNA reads TGTGCCTGGAGTTCCGGGGGGGCTAGCACAGATACGCAGTATTTT. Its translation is CAWSSGGASTDTQYF.

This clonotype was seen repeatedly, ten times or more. In DNA, the CDR3 is TGTGCCAGCAGTAAAACAGGCCTAATGAACACTGAAGCTTTCTTT. This encodes CASSKTGLMNTEAFF. This rearrangement joins TRBV12-3 or TRBV12-4 to TRBJ1-1, with D possibly matching TRBD1 (5 bases). This CDR3 comprises 15 residues. V lost 5 bases, J lost 0 bases, and 13 bases lay in between.

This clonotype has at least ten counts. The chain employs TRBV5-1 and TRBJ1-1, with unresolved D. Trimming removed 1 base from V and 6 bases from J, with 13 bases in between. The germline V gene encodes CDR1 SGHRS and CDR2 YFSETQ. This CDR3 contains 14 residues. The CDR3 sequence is CASSLSLGSAEAFF. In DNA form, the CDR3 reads TGCGCCAGCAGCTTGTCGCTAGGATCTGCTGAAGCTTTCTTT.

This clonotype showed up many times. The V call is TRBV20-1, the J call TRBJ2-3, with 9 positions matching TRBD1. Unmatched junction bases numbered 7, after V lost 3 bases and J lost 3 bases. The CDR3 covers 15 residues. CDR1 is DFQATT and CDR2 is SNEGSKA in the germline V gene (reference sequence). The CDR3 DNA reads TGCAGTGCTAGTAACCGCGACAGGGGGACAGATACGCAGTATTTT. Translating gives CSASNRDRGTDTQYF.

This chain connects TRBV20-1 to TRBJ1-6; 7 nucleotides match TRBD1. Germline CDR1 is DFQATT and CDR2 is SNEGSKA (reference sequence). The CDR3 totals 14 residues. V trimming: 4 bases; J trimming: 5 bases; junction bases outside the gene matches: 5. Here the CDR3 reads CSANSGQHNSPLHF. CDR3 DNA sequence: TGCAGTGCTAATTCGGGACAGCATAATTCACCCCTCCACTTT.

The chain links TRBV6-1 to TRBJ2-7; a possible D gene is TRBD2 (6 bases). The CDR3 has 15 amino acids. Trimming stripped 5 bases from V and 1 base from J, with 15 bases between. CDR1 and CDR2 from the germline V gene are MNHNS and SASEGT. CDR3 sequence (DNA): TGTGCCAGCAGTCGAGGCCAGCGGGTATCCTACGAGCAGTACTTC. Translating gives CASSRGQRVSYEQYF.

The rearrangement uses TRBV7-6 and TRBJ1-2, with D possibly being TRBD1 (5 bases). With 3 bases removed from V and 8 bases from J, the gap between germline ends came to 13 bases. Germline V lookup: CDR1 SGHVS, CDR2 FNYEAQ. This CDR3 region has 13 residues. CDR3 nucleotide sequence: TGTGCCAGCAGCTTCAGGGCAGGACGGGGCTACACCTTC. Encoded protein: CASSFRAGRGYTF.

CDR3 sequence: CASSQDPIRTPNTEAFF. DNA for the CDR3: TGTGCCAGCAGCCAAGACCCAATCAGGACCCCAAACACTGAAGCTTTCTTT. The chain carries TRBV7-3 and TRBJ1-1; no clear D gene. The V end was cut by 5 bases, the J end by 2 bases, with 21 bases between. Germline V gene data show CDR1 as SGHTA and CDR2 as FQGTGA. CDR3 size: 17 residues.

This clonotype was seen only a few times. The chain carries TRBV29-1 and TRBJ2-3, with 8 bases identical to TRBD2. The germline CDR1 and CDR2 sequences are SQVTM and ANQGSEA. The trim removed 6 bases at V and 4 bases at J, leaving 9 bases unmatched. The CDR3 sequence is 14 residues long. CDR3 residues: CSVDGLAGADTQYF. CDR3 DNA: TGCAGCGTAGACGGACTAGCCGGGGCAGATACGCAGTATTTT.